The next 9 T cell receptor beta chains were all read from a single sample in a study of human T cells and chemical hapten exposure. Stated time point: patch test 3, about 24 weeks after DPC sensitization. Regarding treatment: therapeutic diphenylcyclopropenone sensitization with weekly scalp DPC. TCRdb redid the calling of the RACE reads with MiXCR, one entry per CDR3 protein. The table records about 190,000 distinct CDR3 sequences, approximately 24% of them present only once. Sequencing was performed on whole blood, taken in connection with sensitization to the hapten diphenylcyclopropenone (DPC). The receptors originated from a woman in her thirties or forties with alopecia areata. Some clones in this sample may be carry-over from other donors' samples.

The V gene is TRBV10-3, the J gene TRBJ1-1; D ambiguous. Trimming left V 6 bases short and J 4 bases short, with 12 bases between. Germline assignment: CDR1 ENHRY and CDR2 SYGVKD. The CDR3 extends over 13 amino acids. CDR3 protein: CAISPSGSTEAFF. The CDR3 nucleotides read TGTGCCATCAGCCCCTCGGGGAGCACTGAAGCTTTCTTT.

The gene calls are TRBV29-1 and TRBJ2-5; no clear D. The ends were cut back, 2 bases at V and 4 bases at J, with 14 bases in the middle. CDR3 length equals 14 residues. Germline CDR1 is SQVTM and CDR2 is ANQGSEA. The CDR3 region has the DNA TGCAGCGTTGAAAGGGTCGGGTATGGAGAGACCCAGTACTTC. This encodes CSVERVGYGETQYF.

This clonotype was picked up a small number of times. The chain employs TRBV2 and TRBJ2-5, with 8 nucleotides matching TRBD2. The CDR3 spans 14 residues. V lost 8 bases and J lost 1; bases outside the gene matches: 6. Germline CDR1 SNHLY, CDR2 FYNNEI. Here the CDR3 DNA reads TGTGCCAGCGGGGAGACTAGCGCCCAAGAGACCCAGTACTTC. Its translation: CASGETSAQETQYF.

This clonotype was counted only a few times. V and J are TRBV6-1 and TRBJ1-5; the D gene is possibly TRBD1 (6 bases). Germline CDR1 is MNHNS and CDR2 is SASEGT. Trimming cost V 7 bases and J 1 base, with 14 bases left between them. The CDR3 covers 15 residues. CDR3 nucleotide sequence: TGTGCCAGCACTATACAGGGACCGAGCAATCAGCCCCAGCATTTT. It specifies CASTIQGPSNQPQHF.

The chain has TRBV4-3 and TRBJ2-7; D may be TRBD2 (6 bases). This CDR3 has 15 amino acids. Trimming removed 0 bases from V and 6 bases from J, with 15 bases in between. Per germline, CDR1 LGHNA and CDR2 YSLEER. CDR3 bases: TGCGCCAGCAGCCAAGAGTCACTAGCAGCTTCCGAGCAGTACTTC. Its translation is CASSQESLAASEQYF.

The chain carries TRBV28 and TRBJ2-1; the match to TRBD2 covers 12 bases. Per the germline V gene, CDR1 is MDHEN and CDR2 is SYDVKM. The CDR3 covers 17 residues. After removal of 5 bases from V and 2 bases from J, the junction contained 7 bases not matched to a gene. This CDR3 is CASSLTSGRTAYNEQFF. For the CDR3, the DNA is TGTGCCAGCAGTCTTACTAGCGGGAGGACCGCCTACAATGAGCAGTTCTTC.

This clonotype was counted a few times. The chain uses TRBV20-1 and TRBJ2-5; 7 bases agree with TRBD2. V trimming: 5 bases; J trimming: 5 bases; junction bases outside the gene matches: 11. Germline CDR1 and CDR2: DFQATT and SNEGSKA (reference sequence). The CDR3 has 14 amino acids. The CDR3 loop is CSASWEGSTETQYF. DNA for the CDR3: TGCAGTGCTTCTTGGGAGGGGAGTACGGAGACCCAGTACTTC.

This clonotype was seen a handful of times. V usage is TRBV11-2 and J usage is TRBJ2-3, with D tentatively TRBD2 (5 bases). V gave up 2 bases and J gave up 5 bases, with 11 bases separating them. The CDR3 consists of 14 residues. Looked up from germline, CDR1 is SGHAT and CDR2 is FQNNGV. The CDR3 region is CASSLPAAGDTQYF. The CDR3 DNA follows: TGTGCCAGCAGCTTACCGGCCGCGGGAGATACGCAGTATTTT.

This clonotype was counted only a few times. J is TRBJ2-3 and V is TRBV20-1; 9 bases are a match to TRBD1. V trimming: 6 bases; J trimming: 4 bases; junction bases outside the gene matches: 8. The germline V gene encodes CDR1 DFQATT and CDR2 SNEGSKA (reference sequence). This CDR3 region has 14 residues. The CDR3 DNA follows: TGCAGTGCCCTGGACAGGGGAGGGGCAGATACGCAGTATTTT. Protein sequence: CSALDRGGADTQYF.